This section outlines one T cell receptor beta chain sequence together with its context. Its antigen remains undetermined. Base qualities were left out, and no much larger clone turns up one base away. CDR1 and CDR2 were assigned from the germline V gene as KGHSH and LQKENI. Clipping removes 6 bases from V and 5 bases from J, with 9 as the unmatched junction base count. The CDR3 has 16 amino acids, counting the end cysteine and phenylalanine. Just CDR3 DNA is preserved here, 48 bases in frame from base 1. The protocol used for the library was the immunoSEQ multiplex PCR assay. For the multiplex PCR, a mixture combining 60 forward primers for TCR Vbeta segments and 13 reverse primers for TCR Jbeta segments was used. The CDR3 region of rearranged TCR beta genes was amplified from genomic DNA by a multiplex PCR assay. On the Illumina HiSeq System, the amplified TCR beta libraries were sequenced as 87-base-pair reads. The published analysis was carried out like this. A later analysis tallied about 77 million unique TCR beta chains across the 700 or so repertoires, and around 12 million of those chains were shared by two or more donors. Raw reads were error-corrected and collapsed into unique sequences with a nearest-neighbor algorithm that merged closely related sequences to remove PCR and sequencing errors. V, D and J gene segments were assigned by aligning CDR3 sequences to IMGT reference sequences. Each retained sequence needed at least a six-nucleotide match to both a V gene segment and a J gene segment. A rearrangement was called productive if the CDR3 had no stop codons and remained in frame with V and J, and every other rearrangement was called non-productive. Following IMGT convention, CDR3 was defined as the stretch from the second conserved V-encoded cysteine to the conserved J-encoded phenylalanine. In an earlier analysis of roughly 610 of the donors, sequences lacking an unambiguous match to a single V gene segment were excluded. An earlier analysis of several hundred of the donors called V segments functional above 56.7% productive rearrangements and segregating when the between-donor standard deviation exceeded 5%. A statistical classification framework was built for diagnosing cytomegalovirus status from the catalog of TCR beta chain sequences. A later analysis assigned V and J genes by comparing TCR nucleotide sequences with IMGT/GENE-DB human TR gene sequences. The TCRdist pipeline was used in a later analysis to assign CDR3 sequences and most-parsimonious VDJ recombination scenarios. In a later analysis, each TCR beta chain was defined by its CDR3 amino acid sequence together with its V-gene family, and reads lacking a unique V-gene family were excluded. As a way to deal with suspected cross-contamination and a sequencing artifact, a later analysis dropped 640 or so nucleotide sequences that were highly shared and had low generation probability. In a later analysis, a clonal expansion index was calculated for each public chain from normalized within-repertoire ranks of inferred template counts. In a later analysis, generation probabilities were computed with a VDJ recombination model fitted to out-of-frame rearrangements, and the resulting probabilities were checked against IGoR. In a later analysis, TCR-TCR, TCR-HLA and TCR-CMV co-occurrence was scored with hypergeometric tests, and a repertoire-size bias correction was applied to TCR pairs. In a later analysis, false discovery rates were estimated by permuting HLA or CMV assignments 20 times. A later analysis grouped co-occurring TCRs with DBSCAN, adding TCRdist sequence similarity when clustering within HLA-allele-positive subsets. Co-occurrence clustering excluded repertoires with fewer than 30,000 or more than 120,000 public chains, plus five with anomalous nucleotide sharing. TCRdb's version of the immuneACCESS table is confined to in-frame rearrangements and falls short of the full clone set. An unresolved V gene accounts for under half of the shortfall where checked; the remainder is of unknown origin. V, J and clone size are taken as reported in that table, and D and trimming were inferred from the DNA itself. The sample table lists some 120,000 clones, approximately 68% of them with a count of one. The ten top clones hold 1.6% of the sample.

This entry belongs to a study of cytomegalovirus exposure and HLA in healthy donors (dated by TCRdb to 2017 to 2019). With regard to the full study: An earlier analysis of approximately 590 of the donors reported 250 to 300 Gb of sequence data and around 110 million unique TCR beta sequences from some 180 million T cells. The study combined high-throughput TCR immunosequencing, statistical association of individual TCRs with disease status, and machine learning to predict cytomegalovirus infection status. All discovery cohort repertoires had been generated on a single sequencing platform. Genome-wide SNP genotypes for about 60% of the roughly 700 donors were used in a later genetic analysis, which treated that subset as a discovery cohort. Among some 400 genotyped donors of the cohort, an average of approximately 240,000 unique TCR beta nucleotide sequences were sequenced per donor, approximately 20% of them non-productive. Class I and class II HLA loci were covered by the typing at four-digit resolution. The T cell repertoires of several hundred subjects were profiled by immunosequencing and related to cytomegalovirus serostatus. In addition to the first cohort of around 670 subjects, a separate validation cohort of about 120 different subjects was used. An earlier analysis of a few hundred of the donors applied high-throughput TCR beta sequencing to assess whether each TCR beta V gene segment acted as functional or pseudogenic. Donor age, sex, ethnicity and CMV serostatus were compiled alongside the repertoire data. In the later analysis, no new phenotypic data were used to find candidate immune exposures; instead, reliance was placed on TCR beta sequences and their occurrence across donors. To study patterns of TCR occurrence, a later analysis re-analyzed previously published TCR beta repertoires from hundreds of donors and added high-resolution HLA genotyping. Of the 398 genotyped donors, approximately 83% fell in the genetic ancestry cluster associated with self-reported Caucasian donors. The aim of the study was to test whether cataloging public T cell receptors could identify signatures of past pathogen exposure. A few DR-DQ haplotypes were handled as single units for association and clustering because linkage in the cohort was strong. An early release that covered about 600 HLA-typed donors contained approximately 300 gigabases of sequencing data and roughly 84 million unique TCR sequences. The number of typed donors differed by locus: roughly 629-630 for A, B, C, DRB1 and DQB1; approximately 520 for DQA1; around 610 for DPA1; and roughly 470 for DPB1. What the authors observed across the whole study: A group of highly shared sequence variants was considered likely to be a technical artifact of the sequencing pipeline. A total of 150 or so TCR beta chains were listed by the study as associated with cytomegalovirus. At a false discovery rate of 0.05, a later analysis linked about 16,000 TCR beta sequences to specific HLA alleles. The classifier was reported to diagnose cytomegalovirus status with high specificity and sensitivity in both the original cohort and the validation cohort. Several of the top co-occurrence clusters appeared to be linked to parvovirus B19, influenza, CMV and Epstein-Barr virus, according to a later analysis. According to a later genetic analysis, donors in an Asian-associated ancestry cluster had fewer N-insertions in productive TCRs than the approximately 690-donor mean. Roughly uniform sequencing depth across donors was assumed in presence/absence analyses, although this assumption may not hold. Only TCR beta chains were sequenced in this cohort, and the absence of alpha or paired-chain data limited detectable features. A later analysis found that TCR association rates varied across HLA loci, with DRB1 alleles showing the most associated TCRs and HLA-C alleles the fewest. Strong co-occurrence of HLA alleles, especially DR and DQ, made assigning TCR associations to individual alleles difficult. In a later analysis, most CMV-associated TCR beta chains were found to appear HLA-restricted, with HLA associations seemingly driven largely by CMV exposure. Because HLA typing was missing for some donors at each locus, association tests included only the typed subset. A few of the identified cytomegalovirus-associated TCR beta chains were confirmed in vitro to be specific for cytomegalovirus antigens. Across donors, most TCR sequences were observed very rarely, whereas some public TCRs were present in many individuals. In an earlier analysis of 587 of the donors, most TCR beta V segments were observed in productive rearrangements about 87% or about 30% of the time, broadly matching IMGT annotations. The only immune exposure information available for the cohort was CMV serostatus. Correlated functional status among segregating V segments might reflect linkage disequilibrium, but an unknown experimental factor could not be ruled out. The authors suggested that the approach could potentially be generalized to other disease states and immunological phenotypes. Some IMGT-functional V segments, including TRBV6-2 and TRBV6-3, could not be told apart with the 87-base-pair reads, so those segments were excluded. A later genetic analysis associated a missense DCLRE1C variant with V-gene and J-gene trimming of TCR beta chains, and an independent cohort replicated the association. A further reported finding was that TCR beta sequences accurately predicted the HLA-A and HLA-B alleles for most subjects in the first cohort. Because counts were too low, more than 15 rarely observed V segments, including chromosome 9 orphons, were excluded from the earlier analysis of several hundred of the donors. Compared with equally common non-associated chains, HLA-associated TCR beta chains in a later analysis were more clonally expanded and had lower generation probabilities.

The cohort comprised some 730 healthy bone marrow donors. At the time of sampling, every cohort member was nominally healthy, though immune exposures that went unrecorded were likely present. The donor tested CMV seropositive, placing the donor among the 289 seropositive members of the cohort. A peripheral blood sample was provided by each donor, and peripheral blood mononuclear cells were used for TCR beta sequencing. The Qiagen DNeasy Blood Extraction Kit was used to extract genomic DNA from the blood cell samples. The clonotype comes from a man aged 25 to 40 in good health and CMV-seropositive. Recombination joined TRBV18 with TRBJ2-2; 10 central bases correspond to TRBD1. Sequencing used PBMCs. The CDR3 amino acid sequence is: CASSRGQGVFTGELFF. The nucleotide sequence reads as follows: TGTGCCAGCTCCCGTGGACAGGGGGTCTTTACCGGGGAGCTGTTTTTT.